Following are 30 T cell receptor beta chains from one sample sequenced in a study of shared clonotypes between healthy human individuals. TCRdb's table, derived via immunoSEQ multiplex PCR, lists solely in-frame clones and lacks some. The sample lists some 2,100,000 clones; just over 90% were seen once. Only CD45RO-negative cells positively selected for CCR7 counted as naive CD8 cells, so terminally differentiated effector memory CD45RA+ cells were excluded. The sequenced material came from naive CD8+ T cells from PBMCs. Receptors were obtained from a man aged 18 to 30 in good health. Some clones in this sample may be carry-over from other donors' samples.

The chain combines TRBV6-5 with TRBJ2-3, with D unresolved. V lost 0 bases to trimming and J lost 6 bases, with 16 bases between them. The CDR3 consists of 16 residues. Germline V gene sequence: CDR1 MNHEY, CDR2 SVGAGI. Written as DNA, the CDR3 is TGTGCCAGCAGTTACTCGACCCTTGCAGGTTTGGATACGCAGTATTTT. Translating it yields CASSYSTLAGLDTQYF.

The genes are TRBV27 and TRBJ1-3; D remains ambiguous. Deletions cut 5 bases from V and 2 bases from J, with 10 bases between. There are 14 residues in the CDR3. Germline lookup yields CDR1 MNHEY and CDR2 SMNVEV (reference sequence). The CDR3 is CASSPSPTGNTIYF. CDR3 coding DNA: TGTGCCAGCAGTCCCAGTCCGACTGGAAACACCATATATTTT.

This clone occurred once. V gene TRBV29-1 combines with J gene TRBJ1-2; 8 positions match TRBD1. V trimming: 7 bases; J trimming: 1 base; junction bases outside the gene matches: 8. The CDR3 totals 14 residues. CDR1 and CDR2 from the germline V gene are SQVTM and ANQGSEA. CDR3 bases: TGCAGCGCCCAGGGGGCCCCTTTTAACTATGGCTACACCTTC. Protein product: CSAQGAPFNYGYTF.

This chain joins TRBV27 and TRBJ2-3, with 12 bases fitting TRBD2. CDR3 length equals 17 residues. Germline values: CDR1 MNHEY, CDR2 SMNVEV (reference sequence). With 5 bases clipped from V and 4 bases from J, the junction kept 10 bases outside the gene matches. The CDR3 coding sequence is TGTGCCAGCAGTCCTCGACTAGCGGGAGTATCCGCAGATACGCAGTATTTT. This translates into CASSPRLAGVSADTQYF.

The chain recombines TRBV2 with TRBJ2-7; 8 positions agree with TRBD2. J was trimmed by 0 bases and V by 8 bases; bases with no gene match: 9. There are 15 residues in the CDR3. Germline V gene sequence: CDR1 SNHLY, CDR2 FYNNEI. The CDR3 nucleotides read TGTGCCAGCTTGCTAGCGGGCGAGGGCTCCTACGAGCAGTACTTC. It yields the protein CASLLAGEGSYEQYF.

Note on this clone: This same CDR3 is encoded by further DNA sequences in the sample. V gene TRBV15 combines with J gene TRBJ2-1; the D is unclear. Deletions cut 4 bases from V and 4 bases from J, with 5 bases between. Germline CDR1 LNHNV, CDR2 YYDKDF (reference sequence). The CDR3 runs to 12 residues. This chain's CDR3 is CATSTKYNEQFF. The CDR3 DNA sequence: TGTGCCACCAGCACCAAATACAATGAGCAGTTCTTC. Full variable domain (missing parts from reference TRBV15 and TRBJ2-1): DAMVIQNPRYQVTQFGKPVTLSCSQTLNHNVMYWYQQKSSQAPKLLFHYYDKDFNNEADTPDNFQSRRPNTSFCFLDIRSPGLGDTAMYLCATSTKYNEQFFGPGTRLTVL.

The chain recombines TRBV7-9 with TRBJ2-7, with no clear D. V gave up 0 bases and J gave up 0 bases, with 9 bases separating them. The V gene's germline CDR1 is SEHNR and CDR2 FQNEAQ (reference sequence). The CDR3 consists of 15 residues. CDR3: CASSLAPRDSYEQYF. CDR3 bases: TGTGCCAGCAGCTTAGCACCGCGCGACTCCTACGAGCAGTACTTC.

The rearrangement links TRBV28 to TRBJ2-1; 10 bases are a match to TRBD2. V was clipped by 1 base and J by 7 bases; unmatched bases: 4. CDR1 and CDR2 (germline): MDHEN, SYDVKM. The CDR3 is made up of 15 amino acids. CDR3 residues: CASSLFISGRNEQFF. In DNA, the CDR3 is TGTGCCAGCAGTTTATTTATTAGCGGGAGGAATGAGCAGTTCTTC.

V usage is TRBV13 and J usage is TRBJ2-1; D might be TRBD2 (6 bases). Looked up from germline, CDR1 is PRHDT and CDR2 is FYEKMQ (reference sequence). The V end lost 1 base, the J end lost 0 bases, and 10 bases lay between the germline ends. The CDR3 has 16 residues. The CDR3 spells CASSLVTGDSYNEQFF. The CDR3 nucleotides read TGTGCCAGCAGCTTAGTAACGGGAGACTCCTACAATGAGCAGTTCTTC.

The chain employs TRBV6-6 and TRBJ2-2; no clear D gene. The germline V gene encodes CDR1 MNHNY and CDR2 SVGAGI (reference sequence). This CDR3 is 15 amino acids long. The germline V and J ends were trimmed by 10 bases and 2 bases, with 17 bases remaining between them. The CDR3 region has the DNA TGTGCCACCCTACAGAGGCAGTTAAACACCGGGGAGCTGTTTTTT. Its translation: CATLQRQLNTGELFF.

This chain links TRBV6-5 with TRBJ2-7; 10 bases line up with TRBD1. Per germline, CDR1 MNHEY and CDR2 SVGAGI. This CDR3 is built from 15 residues. Trimming took 10 bases from V and 0 from J; bases not matched to a gene: 9. The CDR3 region is CATTGTGASSYEQYF. CDR3 in DNA: TGTGCCACAACCGGGACAGGGGCCAGCTCCTACGAGCAGTACTTC.

The chain recombines TRBV19 with TRBJ1-5; 10 bases map to TRBD1. The V gene end was trimmed by 5 bases and the J gene end by 7 bases; junction bases not matched to a gene: 11. Germline assignment: CDR1 LNHDA and CDR2 SQIVND (reference sequence). This CDR3 has 16 amino acids. In DNA, the CDR3 is TGTGCCAGTAGTTTGACCGGGACAGGGGTTCAACAGCCCCAGCATTTT. Protein: CASSLTGTGVQQPQHF.

This clone was found a few times. V and J are TRBV15 and TRBJ2-2; D tentatively reads TRBD1 or TRBD2 (6 bases each). This CDR3 has 15 amino acids. Germline values: CDR1 LNHNV, CDR2 YYDKDF (reference sequence). V was shortened by 3 bases and J by 1 base, with 9 bases between the two germline ends. The DNA of the CDR3 is TGTGCCACCAGCAGCGCGGGACAGAACACCGGGGAGCTGTTTTTT. It is translated as CATSSAGQNTGELFF.

The chain couples TRBV5-5 to TRBJ1-2, with 9 bases matching TRBD1. The CDR3 spans 14 residues. Germline trimming cut 4 bases from V and 3 bases from J; bases unmatched to any gene: 4. Looked up from germline, CDR1 is SGHKS and CDR2 is YYEKEE (reference sequence). The CDR3 spells CASSPGTGHYGYTF. The CDR3 coding sequence is TGTGCCAGCAGCCCGGGGACAGGGCACTATGGCTACACCTTC.

Of note for this clone: Other DNA sequences in this sample translate to the same CDR3. The V and J genes are TRBV19 and TRBJ1-5; TRBD1 is a possible D gene (5 bases). The CDR3 has 14 amino acids. Trimming took 3 bases from V and 6 from J, leaving 12 bases between them. Germline CDR1 reads LNHDA; CDR2 reads SQIVND (reference sequence). The CDR3 is CASSMGPGSQPQHF. The CDR3 DNA reads TGTGCCAGTAGTATGGGTCCAGGGAGTCAGCCCCAGCATTTT.

The chain has TRBV5-1 and TRBJ2-7, with 8 positions matching TRBD1. The CDR3 loop spans 14 amino acids. Trimming took 5 bases from V and 2 from J; bases not matched to a gene: 6. In germline, CDR1 is SGHRS, CDR2 YFSETQ. CDR3 region: CASREDRVAYEQYF. The CDR3 coding sequence is TGCGCCAGCAGGGAGGACAGGGTGGCCTACGAGCAGTACTTC.

Note on this clone: This CDR3 is missing its conserved last phenylalanine or tryptophan, likely due to a read error. The chain couples TRBV28 to TRBJ2-4; no clear D gene. V was clipped by 5 bases and J by 7 bases, with 18 bases between them. Germline V gene lookup returns CDR1 MDHEN and CDR2 SYDVKM. The CDR3 has 15 residues. Here the CDR3 reads CASSPAPGARNIQYL. The CDR3 region has the DNA TGTGCCAGCAGTCCTGCCCCTGGCGCGAGGAACATTCAGTACCTC.

This chain joins TRBV5-1 and TRBJ2-1; D call uncertain. The CDR3 runs to 13 residues. CDR1 and CDR2 from the germline V gene are SGHRS and YFSETQ. V shed 1 base and J shed 5 bases, with 7 bases lying between them. The CDR3 sequence: CASSLRLDNEQFF. CDR3 bases: TGCGCCAGCAGCTTGAGACTTGACAATGAGCAGTTCTTC.

The rearrangement links TRBV9 to TRBJ2-3; 9 bases fit TRBD2. The V segment lost 0 bases and the J segment 4 bases; nucleotides outside the gene matches: 6. Germline loops: CDR1 SGDLS, CDR2 YYNGEE. The length of the CDR3 is 16 residues. This CDR3 reads CASSVEPSGISDTQYF. The DNA of the CDR3 is TGTGCCAGCAGCGTAGAGCCTAGCGGGATATCAGATACGCAGTATTTT.

This chain joins TRBV7-2 and TRBJ2-4; TRBD1 aligns across 8 bases. Germline trimming cut 4 bases from V and 9 bases from J; bases unmatched to any gene: 11. The CDR3 spans 15 residues. Germline-derived CDR1 and CDR2 are SGHTA and FQGNSA. CDR3 in DNA: TGTGCCAGCAGCTCAACGACAGGGGCGTTTGGCATTCAGTACTTC. Translated, it gives CASSSTTGAFGIQYF.

The genes are TRBV7-2 and TRBJ1-2, with TRBD1 identical over 8 bases. Looked up from germline, CDR1 is SGHTA and CDR2 is FQGNSA. There are 15 residues in the CDR3. V was clipped by 4 bases and J by 6 bases; unmatched bases: 10. The CDR3 DNA follows: TGTGCCAGCAGCTCCAGTCGGACAGGGTACGATGGCTACACCTTC. Translating gives CASSSSRTGYDGYTF.

In this sample, this clone turned up a few times. The chain uses TRBV14 and TRBJ1-2; no clear D. The CDR3 covers 14 residues. V lost 1 base and J lost 1, with 7 bases in between. Germline loops: CDR1 SGHDN, CDR2 FVKESK. DNA for the CDR3: TGTGCCAGCAGCCAAGTCTTCGGTAACTATGGCTACACCTTC. The encoded protein is CASSQVFGNYGYTF.

The chain has TRBV15 and TRBJ1-2; D unclear. Deletions cut 3 bases from V and 8 bases from J, with 7 bases between. Per the germline V gene, CDR1 is LNHNV and CDR2 is YYDKDF (reference sequence). The CDR3 runs 11 residues. CDR3 nucleotides: TGTGCCACCAGCAGCCTCGCCGGCTACACCTTC. This sequence encodes CATSSLAGYTF.

The gene calls are TRBV7-3 and TRBJ1-2; 10 nucleotides align to TRBD1. The length of the CDR3 is 13 residues. Germline-derived CDR1 and CDR2 are SGHTA and FQGTGA. V lost 4 bases, J lost 8 bases, and 4 bases stayed unmatched. The CDR3: CASSYGTGDGYTF. CDR3 in DNA: TGTGCCAGCAGCTACGGGACAGGGGACGGCTACACCTTC.

The chain recombines TRBV7-6 with TRBJ2-3; 8 bases align to TRBD1. Trimming removed 4 bases from V and 4 bases from J; junction bases left unmatched: 1. CDR1 is SGHVS, CDR2 FNYEAQ, per germline. The CDR3 contains 13 residues. This chain's CDR3 is CASSWDRSDTQYF. DNA of the CDR3: TGTGCCAGCAGCTGGGACAGGTCAGATACGCAGTATTTT.

This chain uses TRBV5-1 with TRBJ2-7, with 12 bases matching TRBD1. J gave up 6 bases and V 0 bases, and 7 bases lay outside the gene matches. Germline V gene lookup returns CDR1 SGHRS and CDR2 YFSETQ. The CDR3 extends over 16 amino acids. The CDR3 coding sequence is TGCGCCAGCAGCTTGGCCGTGGGACAGGGGGCAAGCGAGCAGTACTTC. Protein product: CASSLAVGQGASEQYF. The full variable domain, its missing parts supplied by reference TRBV5-1 and TRBJ2-7, is KAGVTQTPRYLIKTRGQQVTLSCSPISGHRSVSWYQQTPGQGLQFLFEYFSETQRNKGNFPGRFSGRQFSNSRSEMNVSTLELGDSALYLCASSLAVGQGASEQYFGPGTRLTVT.

The J gene is TRBJ2-3, the V gene TRBV7-6, with 9 nucleotides matching TRBD2. J lost 3 bases, V lost 5 bases, and 12 bases had no gene match. Per germline, CDR1 SGHVS and CDR2 FNYEAQ. This CDR3 has 17 amino acids. The CDR3 protein is CASSTQFSGSRTDTQYF. As DNA, the CDR3 is TGTGCCAGCAGCACCCAATTTAGCGGGAGCAGGACAGATACGCAGTATTTT.

On this clone: Different DNA sequences within this sample yield the same CDR3. CDR3 amino acids: CASSLDGGSYNEQFF. CDR3 DNA: TGTGCCAGCAGCCTGGATGGAGGATCCTACAATGAGCAGTTCTTC. This chain uses TRBV5-5 with TRBJ2-1; D is perhaps TRBD2 (5 bases). Trimming left V 4 bases short and J 1 base short, with 12 bases between. Germline V gives CDR1 SGHKS, CDR2 YYEKEE (reference sequence). CDR3 length: 15 amino acids. Looking up the rest from reference TRBV5-5 and TRBJ2-1 gives the full variable domain: DAGVTQSPTHLIKTRGQQVTLRCSPISGHKSVSWYQQVLGQGPQFIFQYYEKEERGRGNFPDRFSARQFPNYSSELNVNALLLGDSALYLCASSLDGGSYNEQFFGPGTRLTVL.

The genes are TRBV19 and TRBJ2-1, with D possibly matching TRBD1 (6 bases). CDR3 length: 15 amino acids. V shed 1 base and J shed 8 bases, with 15 bases lying between them. Per germline, CDR1 LNHDA and CDR2 SQIVND (reference sequence). The CDR3 DNA follows: TGTGCCAGTAGTATAGTCGGGCAGGGGATATATGAGCAGTTCTTC. Translating it yields CASSIVGQGIYEQFF.

This clone was observed a single time. The V and J genes are TRBV19 and TRBJ2-7; 8 bases agree with TRBD2. After removal of 4 bases from V and 3 bases from J, the junction contained 8 bases not matched to a gene. Germline V gene sequence: CDR1 LNHDA, CDR2 SQIVND (reference sequence). This CDR3 has 15 amino acids. The CDR3 here is CASSTRSSGIYEQYF. CDR3 DNA sequence: TGTGCCAGTAGTACCCGGAGTAGCGGGATCTACGAGCAGTACTTC.